Below, one T cell receptor beta chain is given with its context. This sample is part of a study of blood T cell repertoires in COVID-19. At the level of the study: Whether acute or convalescent, the COVID-19 samples came from the United States, Italy and Spain. PBMCs, B-cell-depleted T cells, or T cells were the source of the cDNA or gDNA that made up the material.

Per the authors' pipeline: Amplification of reference gene primers provided the estimated nucleated cell counts. Using immunoSEQ multiplex PCR, the repertoire was profiled, and TCRdb retains in-frame clones only, with some absent. The DNA gave D and trimming, while V, J and clone size come from that table. The table has 150,000 to 200,000 clones, around 85% seen once. V lost 4 bases and J 7 bases, leaving 12 bases between the germline ends. Germline V gene data show CDR1 as KGHDR and CDR2 as SFDVKD. This CDR3 has 13 amino acids. V usage is TRBV24-1 and J usage is TRBJ1-2, with D maybe TRBD1 (6 bases). Sequencing was performed on peripheral blood. This TCR derives from a woman in her 70s with acute or convalescent COVID-19. This CDR3 reads CATSEPTGLGYTF. In DNA form, the CDR3 reads TGTGCCACCAGTGAACCCACAGGGCTTGGCTACACCTTC.